Listed below are T cell receptor beta chains from one sample, sequenced in a study of blood T cell repertoires in COVID-19. Some clones are missing from TCRdb's copy, which holds only in-frame ones; the method was immunoSEQ multiplex PCR. Of 250,000 to 300,000 clones in the sample, approximately 90% are singletons; the top ten hold 0.99%. Sequenced material: peripheral blood. These receptors were collected from a woman between 40 and 55 years old who had recovered from COVID-19. CDR3s include the opening cysteine and the closing phenylalanine or tryptophan. Fields, in order: J gene, clone size, D gene, V gene, CDR3 protein, CDR3 DNA. A D gene is named only where the DNA matches it firmly. The size of a clone is reported for some rows only, either as once, few or many, or as a class for expanded clones.

j_call: TRBJ2-4
clone_size: -
d_call: TRBD1
v_call: TRBV5-4
cdr3_aa: CASSPGTGGAKNIQYF
cdr3_nt: TGTGCCAGCAGCCCCGGGACAGGGGGAGCCAAAAACATTCAGTACTTC

j_call: TRBJ2-7
clone_size: -
d_call: -
v_call: TRBV5-6
cdr3_aa: CASSPVGAKSSYEQYF
cdr3_nt: TGTGCCAGCAGCCCCGTGGGGGCCAAGAGCTCCTACGAGCAGTACTTC

j_call: TRBJ1-1
clone_size: -
d_call: TRBD1
v_call: TRBV7-9
cdr3_aa: CATTGQGEGTEAFF
cdr3_nt: TGTGCCACTACAGGACAGGGAGAAGGGACTGAAGCTTTCTTT

j_call: TRBJ2-3
clone_size: -
d_call: TRBD2
v_call: TRBV7-9
cdr3_aa: CASSLSAGLAAKSDTQYF
cdr3_nt: TGTGCCAGCAGCTTATCCGCGGGACTAGCGGCCAAATCAGATACGCAGTATTTT

j_call: TRBJ1-3
clone_size: -
d_call: -
v_call: TRBV11-2
cdr3_aa: CASSLGGDRSGNTIYF
cdr3_nt: TGTGCCAGCAGCTTAGGGGGCGACCGCTCTGGAAACACCATATATTTT

j_call: TRBJ1-2
clone_size: -
d_call: -
v_call: TRBV20-1
cdr3_aa: CSARSSYGYTF
cdr3_nt: TGCAGTGCGCGGAGCTCCTATGGCTACACCTTC

j_call: TRBJ2-3
clone_size: -
d_call: TRBD2
v_call: TRBV11-3
cdr3_aa: CASSRGRAGDTQYF
cdr3_nt: TGTGCCAGCAGCCGCGGGAGGGCAGGTGATACGCAGTATTTT

j_call: TRBJ2-1
clone_size: -
d_call: -
v_call: TRBV30
cdr3_aa: CAWTPGGSSYNEQFF
cdr3_nt: TGTGCCTGGACCCCAGGGGGGAGCTCCTACAATGAGCAGTTCTTC

j_call: TRBJ2-3
clone_size: once
d_call: TRBD2
v_call: TRBV20-1
cdr3_aa: CSASLASGSTDTQYF
cdr3_nt: TGCAGTGCTAGTTTGGCTAGCGGAAGCACAGATACGCAGTATTTT

j_call: TRBJ2-7
clone_size: -
d_call: TRBD1
v_call: TRBV7-9
cdr3_aa: CASSAPGQGSYEQYF
cdr3_nt: TGTGCCAGCAGCGCACCGGGACAGGGGTCCTACGAGCAGTACTTC

j_call: TRBJ2-3
clone_size: -
d_call: -
v_call: TRBV5-4
cdr3_aa: CASSRGVQRGTDTQYF
cdr3_nt: TGTGCCAGCAGCCGGGGAGTCCAGAGGGGCACAGATACGCAGTATTTT

j_call: TRBJ2-7
clone_size: -
d_call: -
v_call: TRBV7-2
cdr3_aa: CASSAASTKTYEQYF
cdr3_nt: TGTGCCAGCAGCGCCGCTAGCACCAAAACCTACGAGCAGTACTTC

j_call: TRBJ2-4
clone_size: -
d_call: TRBD1
v_call: TRBV5-1
cdr3_aa: CASSLATGGVDIQYF
cdr3_nt: TGCGCCAGCAGCTTGGCCACAGGGGGCGTCGACATTCAGTACTTC

j_call: TRBJ1-5
clone_size: -
d_call: TRBD1
v_call: TRBV2
cdr3_aa: CASSGPGQGGDF
cdr3_nt: TGTGCCAGCAGTGGGCCGGGACAGGGAGGGGATTTT

j_call: TRBJ1-4
clone_size: -
d_call: TRBD1
v_call: TRBV7-9
cdr3_aa: CASSFRTGGEKLFF
cdr3_nt: TGTGCCAGCAGCTTTAGGACAGGGGGTGAAAAACTGTTTTTT

j_call: TRBJ1-1
clone_size: -
d_call: -
v_call: TRBV29-1
cdr3_aa: CSVAGRQGQTEAFF
cdr3_nt: TGCAGCGTCGCTGGTCGGCAGGGGCAGACTGAAGCTTTCTTT

j_call: TRBJ2-7
clone_size: -
d_call: -
v_call: TRBV27
cdr3_aa: CASSFGRGAYEQYF
cdr3_nt: TGTGCCAGCAGTTTCGGACGGGGAGCCTACGAGCAGTACTTC

j_call: TRBJ2-2
clone_size: few
d_call: TRBD1
v_call: TRBV9
cdr3_aa: CASSRGTGGVTGELFF
cdr3_nt: TGTGCCAGCAGCCGCGGGACAGGGGGCGTCACCGGGGAGCTGTTTTTT

j_call: TRBJ2-1
clone_size: -
d_call: TRBD2
v_call: TRBV10-3
cdr3_aa: CAISEDSSGSEQFF
cdr3_nt: TGTGCCATCAGTGAGGACTCTAGCGGCAGTGAGCAGTTCTTC

j_call: TRBJ1-1
clone_size: -
d_call: -
v_call: TRBV7-2
cdr3_aa: CASSLVWGGNTEAFF
cdr3_nt: TGTGCCAGCAGCTTAGTTTGGGGAGGAAACACTGAAGCTTTCTTT

j_call: TRBJ1-1
clone_size: -
d_call: -
v_call: TRBV18
cdr3_aa: CASSPDLRGRTEAFF
cdr3_nt: TGTGCCAGCTCACCGGATCTCAGGGGTCGCACTGAAGCTTTCTTT

j_call: TRBJ2-1
clone_size: -
d_call: -
v_call: TRBV9
cdr3_aa: CASSPRPEGSYNEQFF
cdr3_nt: TGTGCCAGCAGCCCCCGTCCCGAGGGCTCCTACAATGAGCAGTTCTTC

j_call: TRBJ1-1
clone_size: -
d_call: -
v_call: TRBV29-1
cdr3_aa: CSVQRGRAGTEAFF
cdr3_nt: TGCAGCGTCCAAAGGGGCAGGGCGGGGACTGAAGCTTTCTTT

j_call: TRBJ1-5
clone_size: -
d_call: -
v_call: TRBV5-1
cdr3_aa: CASSLDGRISPGDF
cdr3_nt: TGCGCCAGCAGCTTGGATGGCCGAATCAGCCCCGGGGATTTT

j_call: TRBJ2-7
clone_size: -
d_call: -
v_call: TRBV10-3
cdr3_aa: CAISESMRAYEQYF
cdr3_nt: TGTGCCATCAGTGAGTCTATGCGGGCCTACGAGCAGTACTTC

j_call: TRBJ2-2
clone_size: -
d_call: -
v_call: TRBV5-8
cdr3_aa: CASSFLLSPPNTGELFF
cdr3_nt: TGTGCCAGCAGCTTCTTGCTCAGTCCCCCGAACACCGGGGAGCTGTTTTTT

j_call: TRBJ1-3
clone_size: -
d_call: -
v_call: TRBV15
cdr3_aa: CATSRDWRGPRVTIYF
cdr3_nt: TGTGCCACCAGCAGAGATTGGAGGGGCCCGCGGGTCACCATATATTTT

j_call: TRBJ2-1
clone_size: -
d_call: TRBD2
v_call: TRBV10-3
cdr3_aa: CAISEDPRGLEAANEQFF
cdr3_nt: TGTGCCATCAGTGAGGACCCGAGGGGACTAGAGGCAGCCAATGAGCAGTTCTTC

j_call: TRBJ2-2
clone_size: -
d_call: -
v_call: TRBV4-3
cdr3_aa: CASSQERWATGELFF
cdr3_nt: TGCGCCAGCAGCCAAGAACGGTGGGCCACCGGGGAGCTGTTTTTT

j_call: TRBJ2-2
clone_size: -
d_call: TRBD2
v_call: TRBV5-4
cdr3_aa: CASSRGAQGGDTGELFF
cdr3_nt: TGTGCCAGCAGCCGCGGAGCTCAGGGAGGGGACACCGGGGAGCTGTTTTTT

j_call: TRBJ1-4
clone_size: once
d_call: TRBD1
v_call: TRBV19
cdr3_aa: CASSPSRGRANEKLFF
cdr3_nt: TGTGCCAGTAGCCCAAGCAGGGGGCGGGCTAATGAAAAACTGTTTTTT

j_call: TRBJ1-2
clone_size: -
d_call: -
v_call: TRBV11-2
cdr3_aa: CASSLGRGALREGYTF
cdr3_nt: TGTGCCAGCAGCTTAGGCCGTGGGGCCCTCCGGGAGGGCTACACCTTC

j_call: TRBJ1-3
clone_size: -
d_call: TRBD1
v_call: TRBV6-1
cdr3_aa: CASSDRTGWDTIYF
cdr3_nt: TGTGCCAGCAGCGACCGGACAGGGTGGGACACCATATATTTT

j_call: TRBJ1-3
clone_size: -
d_call: -
v_call: TRBV19
cdr3_aa: CASSIAPGTGNTIYF
cdr3_nt: TGTGCCAGTAGTATCGCCCCAGGGACTGGAAACACCATATATTTT